The next 2 T cell receptor beta chains were all read from a single sample in a study of blood T cell repertoires in COVID-19. Using immunoSEQ multiplex PCR, the repertoire was profiled, and TCRdb retains in-frame clones only, with some absent. The sample lists roughly 250,000 clones, more than 70% seen once, with 2% to 2.5% in the top ten. Material: peripheral blood. These receptors came from a woman in her forties who had recovered from COVID-19.

The chain couples TRBV24-1 to TRBJ1-6, with unresolved D. V dropped 8 bases and J dropped 7 bases, with 14 bases sitting between them. The CDR3 totals 14 residues. The germline gives CDR1 KGHDR, CDR2 SFDVKD. CDR3 DNA sequence: TGTGCCACCAAAGGCAGCGAGACCAATTCACCCCTCCACTTT. Translated, it gives CATKGSETNSPLHF.

The chain employs TRBV30 and TRBJ2-3; 9 bases fit TRBD2. After removal of 1 base from V and 9 bases from J, the junction contained 2 bases not matched to a gene. CDR3 length equals 12 residues. The V gene's germline CDR1 is GTSNPN and CDR2 SVGIG (reference sequence). The chain's CDR3 is CAWSGSGGTQYF. CDR3 nucleotides: TGTGCCTGGAGTGGTAGCGGGGGAACGCAGTATTTT.